Below, 19 T cell receptor beta chains from the same sample are listed, as sequenced in a study of graft-versus-host responses after intestinal transplantation. Method: immunoSEQ multiplex PCR; TCRdb's copy keeps in-frame clones and lacks some. This table holds approximately 46,000 clones, around 84% found once. These TCRs are of unknown antigen specificity. Sample: unstimulated CD4+ T cells sorted from spleen or lymph node cells, taken before transplant. The receptors derive from a human donor who was the organ donor for an intestinal transplant.

The rearrangement links TRBV5-4 to TRBJ2-1; either TRBD1 or TRBD2 may fit D (5 bases each). Germline values: CDR1 SGHNT, CDR2 YYREEE (reference sequence). Trimming removed 3 bases at V and 7 bases at J, with 11 bases between. The CDR3 loop spans 13 amino acids. DNA for the CDR3: TGTGCCAGCAGCTCAGGGACCCAGAATGAGCAGTTCTTC. Amino acid sequence: CASSSGTQNEQFF.

The chain couples TRBV9 to TRBJ1-6; tentatively, D is TRBD1 (5 bases). This CDR3 is 15 amino acids long. V was clipped by 4 bases and J by 13 bases, with 21 bases between them. The germline CDR1 and CDR2 sequences are SGDLS and YYNGEE. The CDR3 nucleotides read TGTGCCAGCAGCCTAGCAGCGGCAGGGAGTTCCCCCCTCCACTTT. This gives the protein CASSLAAAGSSPLHF.

The sample holds one count of this clone. The chain combines TRBV11-1 with TRBJ1-6; D ambiguous. Trimming took off 6 bases at V and 7 bases at J, with 13 bases between the two ends. The CDR3 length is 14 residues. Per germline, CDR1 SGHAT and CDR2 FQDESV (reference sequence). For the CDR3, the DNA is TGTGCCAGCAGTCTTCGGACGGCCAATTCACCCCTCCACTTT. Amino acids: CASSLRTANSPLHF.

The V gene is TRBV2, the J gene TRBJ2-5; no reliable D call. This CDR3 contains 12 residues. Trimming stripped 6 bases from V and 5 bases from J, with 10 bases between. CDR1 and CDR2 from the germline V gene are SNHLY and FYNNEI. For the CDR3, the DNA is TGTGCCAGCAGAGGGCTGGTGGAGACCCAGTACTTC. Protein sequence: CASRGLVETQYF.

This clone is a singleton in its sample. The chain has TRBV7-9 and TRBJ1-2, with D unresolved. The V gene's germline CDR1 is SEHNR and CDR2 FQNEAQ (reference sequence). CDR3 length: 16 residues. Trimming took 3 bases from V and 4 from J, leaving 18 bases between them. The CDR3 bases are TGTGCCAGCAGCTTTTTAAGGCAGTCTAACTTCTATGGCTACACCTTC. It translates to CASSFLRQSNFYGYTF.

The genes are TRBV6-5 and TRBJ2-3; unclear D gene. Germline values: CDR1 MNHEY, CDR2 SVGAGI. The CDR3 extends over 14 amino acids. V was cut by 6 bases and J by 0 bases, with 10 bases left in between. CDR3 sequence reads: CASSDLGSTDTQYF. The CDR3 DNA reads TGTGCCAGCAGCGATTTGGGGAGCACAGATACGCAGTATTTT.

The chain couples TRBV5-1 to TRBJ1-3; D is ambiguous. V was cut by 4 bases and J by 0 bases, with 14 bases left in between. Germline V gene sequence: CDR1 SGHRS, CDR2 YFSETQ. CDR3 length equals 16 residues. The CDR3 DNA reads as TGCGCCAGCAGCCTCAAGACGGGAGTCTCTGGAAACACCATATATTTT. Its translation: CASSLKTGVSGNTIYF.

The V and J genes are TRBV5-5 and TRBJ1-2; 9 positions agree with TRBD1. Losses at the gene ends were 4 bases for V and 3 bases for J; bases not matched to a gene: 1. The germline V gene has CDR1 SGHKS and CDR2 YYEKEE (reference sequence). The CDR3 has 13 residues. The CDR3 bases are TGTGCCAGCAGCCGACAGGGGGACTATGGCTACACCTTC. Amino acid sequence: CASSRQGDYGYTF.

The rearrangement joins TRBV5-6 to TRBJ2-3, with TRBD2 identical over 9 bases. The CDR3 spans 17 residues. Germline loops: CDR1 SGHDT, CDR2 YYEEEE. V shed 0 bases, J shed 0 bases, and the junction held 5 bases outside the gene matches. CDR3 DNA: TGTGCCAGCAGCTTGGCGTGGACTAGCGCCAGCACAGATACGCAGTATTTT. This codes for CASSLAWTSASTDTQYF.

The rearrangement uses TRBV30 and TRBJ1-3, with 7 nucleotides matching TRBD1. CDR3 length equals 12 residues. Germline V gene data show CDR1 as GTSNPN and CDR2 as SVGIG (reference sequence). V gave up 5 bases and J gave up 8 bases; unmatched junction bases: 6. The CDR3 loop reads CAWHQGGDTIYF. CDR3 DNA: TGTGCCTGGCATCAGGGGGGTGACACCATATATTTT.

V is TRBV4-2 and J is TRBJ2-3, with D perhaps assigned TRBD1 or TRBD2 (5 bases each). The CDR3 has 12 amino acids. CDR1 and CDR2 (germline): LGHNA, YNFKEQ. Trimming removed 0 bases at V and 8 bases at J, with 6 bases between. The CDR3 bases are TGTGCCAGCAGCCAAGATGGGGGTACGCAGTATTTT. Amino acids: CASSQDGGTQYF.

This rearrangement joins TRBV10-1 to TRBJ2-3; 10 bases align to TRBD2. Germline lookup yields CDR1 WNHNN and CDR2 SYGVQD (reference sequence). This CDR3 has 14 residues. V was clipped by 5 bases and J by 5 bases; unmatched bases: 4. The DNA of the CDR3 is TGCGCCAGCAGTCCGGGACTAGCGATAGATACGCAGTATTTT. It encodes CASSPGLAIDTQYF.

J is TRBJ2-1 and V is TRBV12-5; D is possibly TRBD2 (5 bases). Germline-derived CDR1 and CDR2 are LGHNT and FRNRAP. Trimming removed 5 bases at V and 4 bases at J, with 18 bases between. This CDR3 region has 16 residues. The CDR3 loop is CASGARARDPYNEQFF. The CDR3 coding sequence is TGTGCTAGTGGTGCGCGAGCGAGGGATCCGTACAATGAGCAGTTCTTC.

This sequence joins TRBV19 and TRBJ2-1; tentative D call: TRBD2 (6 bases). The CDR3 loop spans 12 amino acids. V was pared by 6 bases and J by 6 bases, with 9 bases between. Germline V gene sequence: CDR1 LNHDA, CDR2 SQIVND (reference sequence). The CDR3 loop is CASREGGNEQFF. CDR3 bases: TGTGCCAGTAGGGAGGGTGGCAATGAGCAGTTCTTC.

This chain links TRBV30 with TRBJ1-6; 8 nucleotides agree with TRBD1. Trimming removed 5 bases from V and 7 bases from J; junction bases left unmatched: 4. This CDR3 is 13 amino acids long. Looked up from germline, CDR1 is GTSNPN and CDR2 is SVGIG (reference sequence). The CDR3 loop reads CAWVSGGNSPLHF. CDR3 bases: TGTGCCTGGGTCTCAGGGGGCAATTCACCCCTCCACTTT.

J is TRBJ2-6 and V is TRBV5-1; D not resolved. With 0 bases removed from V and 0 bases from J, the gap between germline ends came to 7 bases. The CDR3 is made up of 16 amino acids. The germline V gene encodes CDR1 SGHRS and CDR2 YFSETQ. DNA for the CDR3: TGCGCCAGCAGCTTGGGCGGCGGCTCTGGGGCCAACGTCCTGACTTTC. Its protein product is CASSLGGGSGANVLTF.

The chain joins TRBV7-9 to TRBJ1-6, with unresolved D. V lost 2 bases to trimming and J lost 8 bases, with 4 bases between them. The CDR3 has 12 residues. The germline gives CDR1 SEHNR, CDR2 FQNEAQ (reference sequence). The DNA for the CDR3 is TGTGCCAGCAGCTTACAGGATTCACCCCTCCACTTT. As protein: CASSLQDSPLHF.

The chain uses TRBV5-1 and TRBJ2-1, with TRBD2 matching over 7 bases. After removal of 4 bases from V and 0 bases from J, the junction contained 10 bases not matched to a gene. Germline V gives CDR1 SGHRS, CDR2 YFSETQ. The CDR3 has 17 amino acids. The CDR3: CASSPLRLASSYNEQFF. The CDR3 coding sequence is TGCGCCAGCAGCCCCCTAAGACTAGCCAGCTCCTACAATGAGCAGTTCTTC.

The chain is built from TRBV9 and TRBJ1-1; no definite D call. CDR1 and CDR2 from the germline V gene are SGDLS and YYNGEE. CDR3 size: 14 residues. V was clipped by 4 bases and J by 2 bases, with 12 bases between them. CDR3 loop: CASSSPPPNTEAFF. The CDR3 nucleotides read TGTGCCAGCAGCTCCCCCCCTCCAAACACTGAAGCTTTCTTT.